This TCR beta chain comes out of a study of T cell responses to AZD1222 COVID-19 vaccine. General study findings and limits: Baseline seropositives among AZD1222 recipients totaled only five to seven. It should be noted that donors were predominantly white British and more often female, and clonal diversity was possibly underestimated. CD4 TCRs covered the whole spike, strongest at regions 160-218 and 743-854. Receipt of two AZD1222 doses was followed by a rise in Spike-specific TCR breadth and depth.

Points on this clone: Its antigen is not identified.

The germline V gene has CDR1 MNHEY and CDR2 SVGAGI. This CDR3 is built from 13 residues. Trimming cost V 0 bases and J 6 bases, with 6 bases left between them. Sequencing was performed with immunoSEQ multiplex PCR; in TCRdb, only in-frame clones are kept and a portion is missing. This sample has 90,000 to 150,000 clones, with around 87% found just once. The chain employs TRBV6-5 and TRBJ1-5, with D unresolved. The source was peripheral blood, collected on day 0 of AZD1222 vaccination. The sequence derives from an adult in good health. The CDR3 reads CASSYSPGQPQHF. The CDR3 region has the DNA TGTGCCAGCAGTTACTCTCCGGGTCAGCCCCAGCATTTT.